This T cell receptor beta chain is from a study of T-cell memory formation after mild COVID-19. This clonotype was seen more than once but under ten times. Its antigen is unknown. Libraries for TCRalpha and TCRbeta carried sample barcodes and unique molecular identifiers via 5'RACE. TCRdb re-analysed the 5' RACE reads in MiXCR, keeping a single row per CDR3 protein. Of 270,000 or so distinct CDR3 sequences listed, approximately 19% were seen once; the top ten hold 23%. General study results and limits: Later expanders leaned toward CD4+, whereas clones contracting from day 15 to 85 were balanced CD4/CD8.

Deletions cut 1 base from V and 3 bases from J, with 12 bases between. The CDR3 loop spans 15 amino acids. In germline, CDR1 is SGHTA, CDR2 FQGNSA. This TCR derives from a man aged 18 to 35 who had mild COVID-19 (a few samples of this study predate the infection). Cell type and time point are not known. The chain combines TRBV7-2 with TRBJ1-1; maybe TRBD1 (5 bases). The source material was PBMCs or a T cell subset sorted from them (not recorded which). The CDR3 DNA reads as TGTGCCAGCAGCTTAGTCTTCGGGGGGGACACTGAAGCTTTCTTT. Translated, it gives CASSLVFGGDTEAFF.